Below, one T cell receptor beta chain is given with its context. What it binds is not known. This entry belongs to a study of CD4+ T cells in melanoma. General study points: A reported correlation linked neoantigen-specific CD4+ T cells to CD8+, macrophage and B cell function. Reportedly, melanoma neoantigen-specific CD4+ T cells showed varied differentiation states.

Here immunoSEQ multiplex PCR was the method, and the copy in TCRdb shows in-frame clones only, minus some. The table records about 11,000 clones, roughly 62% of them present only once. Material for sequencing was cells from a culture (not recorded whether cultured in vitro). This receptor was identified in a human donor with melanoma.

This CDR3 reads CAWSGDPPDKNTEAFF. The CDR3 coding sequence is TGTGCCTGGAGTGGGGACCCACCCGATAAAAACACTGAAGCTTTCTTT. The chain links TRBV30 to TRBJ1-1, with a weak D call TRBD1 (5 bases). Germline V gene sequence: CDR1 GTSNPN, CDR2 SVGIG (reference sequence). This CDR3 region has 16 residues. The ends were cut back, 1 base at V and 2 bases at J, with 17 bases in the middle.